This TCR beta chain was obtained from a study of spatial heterogeneity in lung cancer. Study at large: There were consistently more beta-chain sequences detected than alpha-chain sequences. The study, taken as a whole, reports: It was found that expanded intratumoral alpha and beta TCR counts tracked tumor mutation counts.

In its sample, this clonotype is medium-sized. The antigen is not known. Carried by each TCR cDNA molecule was a unique molecular identifier. TCRdb used MiXCR to reprocess the 5' RACE reads, holding one entry per CDR3 protein. The sample carries about 8,400 distinct CDR3 sequences, roughly 8% recorded once. Specified time point: sample taken at primary tumor resection. Whole RNA came from tumor, nontumor lung or frozen PBMC and was sequenced without being sorted. The TCR originated in a male donor with early-stage non-small cell lung cancer. Material: lung tumor tissue, obtained at surgery.

CDR3 sequence reads: CASSDGLAGDSYEQYF. In nucleotides, the CDR3 is TGTGCCAGCAGTGACGGGCTAGCGGGTGACTCCTACGAGCAGTACTTC. The chain carries TRBV2 and TRBJ2-7; TRBD2 agrees at 8 bases. Trimming at V came to 3 bases and at J to 0 bases, leaving 7 bases not matched to a gene. In germline, CDR1 is SNHLY, CDR2 FYNNEI. The CDR3 has 16 residues. Full variable domain (outside the CDR3, taken from reference TRBV2 and TRBJ2-7): EPEVTQTPSHQVTQMGQEVILRCVPISNHLYFYWYRQILGQKVEFLVSFYNNEISEKSEIFDDQFSVERPDGSNFTLKIRSTKLEDSAMYFCASSDGLAGDSYEQYFGPGTRLTVT.